This TCR beta chain was sequenced during a study of cytomegalovirus exposure and HLA in healthy donors. The V gene lost 2 bases and the J gene lost 5 bases, with 12 bases spanning the gap. CDR1 is ENHRY, CDR2 SYGVKD, per germline. The CDR3 is 14 residues long. General study points: V- and J-gene trimming in TCR beta was tied to a missense DCLRE1C variant by an analysis performed later. The availability of immune exposure information extended only to CMV serostatus. Rare TCR sequences predominated, though certain public TCRs were found in many donors.

A remark on this clone: The antigen is unknown.

With 60 Vbeta and 13 Jbeta primers, the PCR was carried out. Source study methods: A follow-up analysis tallied 60 million to 85 million unique TCR beta chains, roughly 11 million shared. The table came from immunoSEQ multiplex PCR; TCRdb's copy has only in-frame clones and leaves some out. V and J calls and clone size are as listed in that table; D and trimming were resolved from the DNA. Reported are 120,000 to 150,000 clones; the ten largest clones contain 2.2%. This clonotype originated in a woman aged 18-29 years in good health and CMV-seronegative. The sample taken for sequencing was PBMCs. V is TRBV10-3 and J is TRBJ1-2; D is perhaps TRBD1 (5 bases). CDR3 DNA: TGTGCCATCAGTGAGCTGGAGGGGAGGTATGGCTACACCTTC. Protein: CAISELEGRYGYTF.